This T cell receptor (beta chain) was recovered during a study of early T cells in non-severe SARS-CoV-2 infection. Study observations and caveats: Anti-spike CD8 responses were favored by VDJdb matching, which missed private and CD4 specificities.

TCRdb re-called the 5' RACE reads with MiXCR, one entry per CDR3 protein. Among about 70,000 distinct CDR3 sequences listed, 10% to 15% were seen once. This clonotype was observed a few times. The antigen is undetermined. The material was whole blood, obtained at baseline. This receptor was identified in an adult who was a healthcare worker with PCR-confirmed SARS-CoV-2 infection or an uninfected control (not recorded which). The donor label of this sample is uncertain.

CDR3 DNA sequence: TGTGCCAGCCCAAAAGCCGGGACACGCATTATGAACACTGAAGCTTTCTTT. This encodes CASPKAGTRIMNTEAFF. The chain carries TRBV28 and TRBJ1-1, with D maybe TRBD1 (6 bases). V was trimmed by 8 bases and J by 0 bases, leaving 22 bases between them. Germline loops: CDR1 MDHEN, CDR2 SYDVKM. This CDR3 comprises 17 residues.